The 32 T cell receptor beta chains below were found in one sample sequenced in a study of blood T cell repertoires in COVID-19 (TCRdb year 2020). Library creation used the immunoSEQ multiplex PCR assay. The table comes from immuneACCESS by way of TCRdb, which keeps in-frame sequences with V and J called. Part of the clones is missing from these tables; in studies checked, under half for an unresolved V gene and the rest for unknown reasons. This sample comprises a few hundred thousand clones, 85% of them detected only once. The top ten constitute over 15% of the sample. Material for sequencing was PBMCs or T cells enriched from blood (not recorded which). These receptors were obtained from a man aged 35 to 55 who had recovered from COVID-19.

The rearrangement joins TRBV2 to TRBJ1-5; D ambiguous. The CDR3 loop spans 13 amino acids. Germline V CDR1 and CDR2: SNHLY, FYNNEI. V was shortened by 3 bases and J by 3 bases, with 6 bases between the two germline ends. CDR3 in DNA: TGTGCCAGCAGTGATAACAACAATCAGCCCCAGCATTTT. Translating gives CASSDNNNQPQHF.

This clone has only a few counts. CDR3 loop: CASSLNRNYGYTF. CDR3 coding DNA: TGTGCCAGCAGCTTAAACAGGAACTATGGCTACACCTTC. The chain links TRBV7-2 to TRBJ1-2; possible D gene TRBD1, 5 bases. Trimming took off 2 bases at V and 2 bases at J, with 6 bases between the two ends. Germline CDR1 reads SGHTA; CDR2 reads FQGNSA. The CDR3 is 13 amino acids.

There are many counts of this clone. This chain connects TRBV14 to TRBJ1-2; D gene unclear. V shed 3 bases and J shed 0 bases, with 17 bases lying between them. From germline, CDR1 is SGHDN and CDR2 FVKESK. The CDR3 is made up of 17 amino acids. CDR3 in amino acids: CASSQETPEIANYGYTF. DNA of the CDR3: TGTGCCAGCAGCCAGGAGACCCCCGAGATTGCTAACTATGGCTACACCTTC.

The gene calls are TRBV3-1 (or the pseudogene TRBV3-2) and TRBJ2-5; 11 bases map to TRBD2. This CDR3 has 15 residues. Germline values: CDR1 LGHDT, CDR2 YNNKEL (reference sequence). V was pared by 7 bases and J by 7 bases, with 11 bases of the junction left unmatched. CDR3 bases: TGTGCCAGCAACAAGACTAGCGGGACGACCGGGACCCAGTACTTC. Translation gives CASNKTSGTTGTQYF.

The rearrangement uses TRBV15 and TRBJ1-2, with D perhaps matching TRBD1 (5 bases). CDR3 length equals 17 residues. The germline V and J ends were trimmed by 1 base and 1 base, with 16 bases remaining between them. The germline CDR1 and CDR2 sequences are LNHNV and YYDKDF (reference sequence). The CDR3 is CATSRVGGALGNYGYTF. DNA for the CDR3: TGTGCCACCAGCAGAGTGGGGGGAGCGCTAGGTAACTATGGCTACACCTTC. Using reference TRBV15 and TRBJ1-2 for the parts outside the CDR3, the full variable domain is DAMVIQNPRYQVTQFGKPVTLSCSQTLNHNVMYWYQQKSSQAPKLLFHYYDKDFNNEADTPDNFQSRRPNTSFCFLDIRSPGLGDTAMYLCATSRVGGALGNYGYTFGSGTRLTVV.

The chain recombines TRBV6-1 with TRBJ2-3; 7 nucleotides match TRBD1. Germline V gene sequence: CDR1 MNHNS, CDR2 SASEGT. The CDR3 is 14 residues long. With V trimmed by 6 bases and J by 6 bases, 9 bases remained unmatched. The CDR3 sequence: CASSYLGQADTQYF. Here the CDR3 DNA reads TGTGCCAGCAGCTACCTCGGACAGGCGGATACGCAGTATTTT.

J is TRBJ2-7 and V is TRBV5-6; perhaps TRBD1 as D (5 bases). This CDR3 is built from 14 residues. From germline, CDR1 is SGHDT and CDR2 YYEEEE. V was trimmed by 3 bases and J by 7 bases, leaving 17 bases between them. CDR3 sequence reads: CASSSYRTLWEQYF. CDR3 coding DNA: TGTGCCAGCAGCTCTTACAGGACCCTTTGGGAGCAGTACTTC. Supplemented by reference TRBV5-6 and TRBJ2-7, the full variable domain reads DAGVTQSPTHLIKTRGQQVTLRCSPKSGHDTVSWYQQALGQGPQFIFQYYEEEERQRGNFPDRFSGHQFPNYSSELNVNALLLGDSALYLCASSSYRTLWEQYFGPGTRLTVT.

This clone showed up just once. The genes are TRBV18 and TRBJ1-1; the D is unclear. The CDR3 consists of 14 residues. Germline lookup yields CDR1 KGHSH and CDR2 LQKENI. Trimming left V 4 bases short and J 1 base short, with 10 bases between. CDR3 sequence: CASSRAAGNTEAFF. CDR3 DNA: TGTGCCAGCTCACGCGCTGCCGGGAACACTGAAGCTTTCTTT.

The V gene is TRBV7-3, the J gene TRBJ2-7; 14 nucleotides line up with TRBD2. V shed 5 bases and J 3 bases; nucleotides not matched to a gene: 9. CDR3 length: 17 amino acids. Germline loops: CDR1 SGHTA, CDR2 FQGTGA. The CDR3 sequence is CASSKPGTSGSDYEQYF. The CDR3 DNA reads as TGTGCCAGCAGCAAACCCGGGACTAGCGGGAGCGACTACGAGCAGTACTTC.

J is TRBJ2-1 and V is TRBV11-3, with D perhaps matching TRBD2 (5 bases). Germline CDR1 SGHNT, CDR2 YENEEA. V lost 5 bases to trimming and J lost 6 bases, with 14 bases between them. The CDR3 extends over 14 amino acids. The CDR3 spells CASSKPASSNEQFF. CDR3 DNA: TGTGCCAGCAGCAAACCCGCTAGCTCCAATGAGCAGTTCTTC.

In its sample, this clone was seen a few times. V usage is TRBV7-2 and J usage is TRBJ1-2; D possibly corresponds to TRBD1 (5 bases). Looked up from germline, CDR1 is SGHTA and CDR2 is FQGNSA. Deletions cut 5 bases from V and 4 bases from J, with 20 bases between. CDR3 length: 16 residues. The CDR3 region has the DNA TGTGCCAGCAGCCCGACCGCCAGTCGGAGGGGCTATGGCTACACCTTC. It yields the protein CASSPTASRRGYGYTF.

The chain has TRBV7-9 and TRBJ2-3, with 8 bases fitting TRBD2. After removal of 5 bases from V and 2 bases from J, the junction contained 12 bases not matched to a gene. The CDR3 covers 17 residues. Germline V CDR1 and CDR2: SEHNR, FQNEAQ (reference sequence). The CDR3 here is CASSPLAGGYYTDTQYF. The DNA of the CDR3 is TGTGCCAGCAGCCCCCTTGCGGGGGGATATTACACAGATACGCAGTATTTT. The full variable domain, completed using reference TRBV7-9 and TRBJ2-3, is DTGVSQNPRHKITKRGQNVTFRCDPISEHNRLYWYRQTLGQGPEFLTYFQNEAQLEKSRLLSDRFSAERPKGSFSTLEIQRTEQGDSAMYLCASSPLAGGYYTDTQYFGPGTRLTVL.

The genes are TRBV7-2 and TRBJ2-7; TRBD2 is a possible D gene (6 bases). Germline V gene lookup returns CDR1 SGHTA and CDR2 FQGNSA. V was shortened by 5 bases and J by 3 bases, with 20 bases between the two germline ends. This CDR3 region has 16 residues. The DNA for the CDR3 is TGTGCCAGCAGCCTAGGGGCTGCCACGGGGGTCTACGAGCAGTACTTC. Translating gives CASSLGAATGVYEQYF.

This sequence joins TRBV28 and TRBJ2-7; TRBD2 matches at 8 bases. The CDR3 runs 15 residues. The junction had 6 bases not matched to a gene; V was cut back by 5 bases and J by 0 bases. The germline V gene encodes CDR1 MDHEN and CDR2 SYDVKM. DNA of the CDR3: TGTGCCAGCAGTCCCCCGGGACTAGTCTCCTACGAGCAGTACTTC. This sequence encodes CASSPPGLVSYEQYF. The full variable domain, in which reference TRBV28 and TRBJ2-7 provide the parts outside the CDR3, is DVKVTQSSRYLVKRTGEKVFLECVQDMDHENMFWYRQDPGLGLRLIYFSYDVKMKEKGDIPEGYSVSREKKERFSLILESASTNQTSMYLCASSPPGLVSYEQYFGPGTRLTVT.

The chain couples TRBV29-1 to TRBJ1-1; TRBD1 agrees at 7 bases. There are 13 residues in the CDR3. J lost 3 bases, V lost 7 bases, and 8 bases had no gene match. Germline V CDR1 and CDR2: SQVTM, ANQGSEA. The CDR3 spells CSAAIGTDTEAFF. The CDR3 nucleotides read TGCAGCGCCGCCATTGGGACAGACACTGAAGCTTTCTTT.

This clone was found once. The gene calls are TRBV4-1 and TRBJ1-5; 7 bases line up with TRBD1. This CDR3 spans 17 amino acids. CDR1 is MGHRA and CDR2 is YSYEKL in the germline V gene. V gave up 1 base and J gave up 6 bases; unmatched junction bases: 12. Here the CDR3 reads CASSQGGRGPSGQPQHF. The CDR3 coding sequence is TGCGCCAGCAGCCAAGGCGGTAGGGGGCCCAGCGGTCAGCCCCAGCATTTT.

In this sample, this clone turned up a few times. This chain connects TRBV24-1 to TRBJ2-1; no definite D call. Germline assignment: CDR1 KGHDR and CDR2 SFDVKD. V shed 2 bases and J shed 7 bases, with 17 bases lying between them. The CDR3 is 16 residues long. CDR3 amino acids: CATSDSPLSVPNEQFF. CDR3 in DNA: TGTGCCACCAGTGATTCCCCGCTAAGTGTCCCGAATGAGCAGTTCTTC.

This clone was found a few times. This chain uses TRBV7-2 with TRBJ2-7; D might be TRBD2 (6 bases). This CDR3 region has 14 residues. With 0 bases removed from V and 4 bases from J, the gap between germline ends came to 10 bases. The germline CDR1 and CDR2 sequences are SGHTA and FQGNSA. The CDR3 sequence: CASSLAGGGYEQYF. In DNA form, the CDR3 reads TGTGCCAGCAGCTTAGCGGGAGGTGGGTACGAGCAGTACTTC.

The chain links TRBV7-9 to TRBJ1-2, with D possibly TRBD1 on 5 matching bases. Between the trimmed V and J ends, which lost 4 bases and 7 bases, there was a span of 7 bases. The CDR3 runs 11 residues. Germline CDR1 is SEHNR and CDR2 is FQNEAQ (reference sequence). The CDR3 DNA sequence: TGTGCCAGCAGCTGGGGGGGTGGCTACACCTTC. Its protein product is CASSWGGGYTF.

The chain carries TRBV5-8 and TRBJ2-1, with TRBD2 as a possible D gene (6 bases). The V gene lost 2 bases and the J gene lost 2 bases, with 8 bases spanning the gap. CDR3 length: 14 amino acids. Germline V lookup: CDR1 SGHTS, CDR2 YDEGEE. This CDR3 is CASSFGGTYNEQFF. In DNA form, the CDR3 reads TGTGCCAGCAGCTTCGGGGGAACCTACAATGAGCAGTTCTTC. The variable domain in full, with the rest retrieved from reference TRBV5-8 and TRBJ2-1, is EAGVTQSPTHLIKTRGQQATLRCSPISGHTSVYWYQQALGLGLQFLLWYDEGEERNRGNFPPRFSGRQFPNYSSELNVNALELEDSALYLCASSFGGTYNEQFFGPGTRLTVL.

This sequence joins TRBV28 and TRBJ1-5; D perhaps matches TRBD1 (6 bases). Germline CDR1 MDHEN, CDR2 SYDVKM. Trimming took off 1 base at V and 3 bases at J, with 19 bases between the two ends. The CDR3 has 18 residues. In nucleotides, the CDR3 is TGTGCCAGCAGTTTATCTCCGGCAGGGGCTCTTGACAATCAGCCCCAGCATTTT. Residues: CASSLSPAGALDNQPQHF.

This chain connects TRBV5-1 to TRBJ1-1; D might be TRBD1 (6 bases). The V gene lost 4 bases and the J gene lost 0 bases, with 10 bases spanning the gap. CDR1 and CDR2 from the germline V gene are SGHRS and YFSETQ. The CDR3 loop spans 14 amino acids. CDR3: CASSRDTLNTEAFF. As DNA, the CDR3 is TGCGCCAGCAGCCGGGACACCCTGAACACTGAAGCTTTCTTT.

The J gene is TRBJ1-1, the V gene TRBV10-3, with D maybe TRBD1 (5 bases). CDR1 is ENHRY, CDR2 SYGVKD, per germline. The CDR3 has 12 amino acids. V lost 7 bases and J 4 bases, leaving 10 bases between the germline ends. CDR3 protein: CAIMGQGTEAFF. CDR3 in DNA: TGTGCCATCATGGGGCAGGGCACTGAAGCTTTCTTT.

The table lists this clone with a few counts. The rearrangement uses TRBV24-1 and TRBJ2-7, with D possibly matching TRBD1 (5 bases). The V gene's germline CDR1 is KGHDR and CDR2 SFDVKD. Trimming shortened V by 1 base and J by 4 bases, and 10 bases separated the two germline ends. The CDR3 length is 14 residues. The CDR3 sequence is CATSDFRTNYEQYF. CDR3 DNA: TGTGCCACCAGTGATTTTAGGACAAATTACGAGCAGTACTTC.

The chain combines TRBV27 with TRBJ1-6, with a weak D call TRBD1 (6 bases). Germline assignment: CDR1 MNHEY and CDR2 SMNVEV (reference sequence). This CDR3 is built from 17 residues. V lost 2 bases to trimming and J lost 10 bases, with 21 bases between them. This CDR3 is CASSLRQEHRVFSPLHF. The CDR3 DNA follows: TGTGCCAGCAGTTTACGACAGGAGCATAGGGTTTTCTCACCCCTCCACTTT.

This chain connects TRBV6-4 to TRBJ1-5, with TRBD1 identical over 7 bases. The CDR3 has 18 amino acids. Germline assignment: CDR1 MRHNA and CDR2 SNTAGT. The V and J ends lost 0 bases and 0 bases, in that order; junction bases with no gene match: 8. In nucleotides, the CDR3 is TGTGCCAGCAGTGACTCCGACGAGGGGACAGATAGCAATCAGCCCCAGCATTTT. This codes for CASSDSDEGTDSNQPQHF.

This sequence joins TRBV19 and TRBJ1-1; TRBD1 matches at 7 bases. This CDR3 is 15 amino acids long. Trimming took 7 bases from V and 0 from J; bases not matched to a gene: 8. Germline V gives CDR1 LNHDA, CDR2 SQIVND (reference sequence). The chain's CDR3 is CASISGGGLNTEAFF. The CDR3 DNA reads TGTGCCAGTATATCAGGGGGTGGGTTGAACACTGAAGCTTTCTTT.

The V and J genes are TRBV19 and TRBJ2-7; TRBD2 matches at 9 bases. Unmatched junction bases numbered 10, after V lost 6 bases and J lost 4 bases. Germline V gene data show CDR1 as LNHDA and CDR2 as SQIVND (reference sequence). This CDR3 is built from 15 residues. CDR3: CASSPHSGRTYEQYF. DNA of the CDR3: TGTGCCAGTAGCCCACATAGCGGGAGAACATACGAGCAGTACTTC.

The chain has TRBV6-2 or TRBV6-3 and TRBJ2-7; 7 nucleotides agree with TRBD1. V was clipped by 2 bases and J by 7 bases; unmatched bases: 14. Looked up from germline, CDR1 is MNHEY and CDR2 is SVGEGT. The length of the CDR3 is 16 residues. CDR3: CASSYPGQAPYVEQYF. As DNA, the CDR3 is TGTGCCAGCAGTTACCCCGGACAGGCGCCCTACGTGGAGCAGTACTTC.

This clone was found once. The genes are TRBV28 and TRBJ1-3, with TRBD1 matching over 9 bases. The CDR3 is made up of 16 amino acids. V lost 6 bases to trimming and J lost 0 bases; unmatched junction nucleotides: 6. CDR1 MDHEN and CDR2 SYDVKM come from the germline V gene. In nucleotides, the CDR3 is TGTGCCAGCAGAGAACAGGGGGCCCACTCTGGAAACACCATATATTTT. Protein: CASREQGAHSGNTIYF.

The chain has TRBV3-1 (or the pseudogene TRBV3-2) and TRBJ1-6; possible D gene TRBD1, 6 bases. CDR1 LGHDT and CDR2 YNNKEL come from the germline V gene (reference sequence). This CDR3 region has 14 residues. V lost 3 bases to trimming and J lost 5 bases, with 8 bases between them. The CDR3 sequence is CASSHGTNNSPLHF. The CDR3 nucleotides are TGTGCCAGCAGCCACGGGACAAATAATTCACCCCTCCACTTT.

The genes are TRBV5-4 and TRBJ2-2; 12 bases align to TRBD2. The CDR3 has 18 amino acids. Germline V gives CDR1 SGHNT, CDR2 YYREEE (reference sequence). The V and J ends lost 0 bases and 1 base, in that order; junction bases with no gene match: 4. The CDR3, as DNA: TGTGCCAGCAGCTTGGGGGGACTAGCGGGCCTGAACACCGGGGAGCTGTTTTTT. This translates into CASSLGGLAGLNTGELFF.